One sample yielded the 7 T cell receptor beta chains listed below, sequenced in a study of cytomegalovirus exposure and HLA in healthy donors listed by TCRdb under 2017. The library was built by means of the immunoSEQ multiplex PCR assay. A mixture of 60 forward primers for TCR Vbeta segments and 13 reverse primers for TCR Jbeta segments was used in the multiplex PCR. The source is immuneACCESS, and TCRdb retained only in-frame sequences with V and J called. Part of the clones is not carried over; for the studies checked, unresolved V genes explain less than half of this, and the remainder is unexplained. Across this sample there are about 110,000 clones, with under 70% seen only once. The ten top clones hold roughly 8.3% of the sample. Material: PBMCs. All receptors derive from a young man in good health and CMV-seropositive.

The V and J genes are TRBV6-6 and TRBJ1-5; D is perhaps TRBD1 (6 bases). This CDR3 has 14 residues. Trimming pared 6 bases from V and 6 bases from J, leaving 15 bases between. Germline V gene sequence: CDR1 MNHNY, CDR2 SVGAGI (reference sequence). The chain's CDR3 is CASSRLQGIQPQHF. Written as DNA, the CDR3 is TGTGCCAGCAGCCGACTTCAGGGGATTCAGCCCCAGCATTTT.

The genes are TRBV4-1 and TRBJ1-1; no clear D. V was shortened by 0 bases and J by 11 bases, with 16 bases between the two germline ends. Germline lookup yields CDR1 MGHRA and CDR2 YSYEKL. The CDR3 runs 14 residues. The CDR3 sequence: CASSQESRGGVAFF. CDR3 DNA: TGCGCCAGCAGCCAAGAGAGCCGGGGAGGAGTGGCTTTCTTT.

The chain combines TRBV6-5 with TRBJ2-7; 8 nucleotides agree with TRBD1. V lost 3 bases, J lost 0 bases, and 7 bases stayed unmatched. The germline V gene has CDR1 MNHEY and CDR2 SVGAGI. The CDR3 consists of 16 residues. The CDR3 spells CASSYAGTGLSYEQYF. DNA for the CDR3: TGTGCCAGCAGTTATGCGGGGACAGGTCTCTCCTACGAGCAGTACTTC.

This clone has a single count. The chain employs TRBV10-3 and TRBJ2-7; 9 positions agree with TRBD2. The CDR3 has 18 amino acids. V dropped 3 bases and J dropped 2; count of bases not matched to a gene: 14. Per germline, CDR1 ENHRY and CDR2 SYGVKD. The DNA for the CDR3 is TGTGCCATCAGTGACCAACAGTGGGGACTAGCCGCTACCTACGAGCAGTACTTC. It yields the protein CAISDQQWGLAATYEQYF.

The CDR3 DNA is TGTGCCAGCAGTCTAGGGGGGGGGCTGAATGAGCAGTTCTTC. It encodes CASSLGGGLNEQFF. The chain employs TRBV27 and TRBJ2-1; D might be TRBD2 (7 bases). Trimming cost V 5 bases and J 7 bases, with 15 bases left between them. Germline loops: CDR1 MNHEY, CDR2 SMNVEV (reference sequence). This CDR3 contains 14 residues.

This clone appeared a single time. The CDR3 sequence: CSVEDWSQLPGFYGYTF. The CDR3 bases are TGCAGCGTTGAAGATTGGTCCCAGTTGCCAGGCTTCTATGGCTACACCTTC. The chain uses TRBV29-1 and TRBJ1-2; D remains ambiguous. The CDR3 sequence is 17 residues long. Germline assignment: CDR1 SQVTM and CDR2 ANQGSEA. Trimming took off 0 bases at V and 4 bases at J, with 21 bases between the two ends. The whole variable domain, remainder taken from reference TRBV29-1 and TRBJ1-2, is SAVISQKPSRDICQRGTSLTIQCQVDSQVTMMFWYRQQPGQSLTLIATANQGSEATYESGFVIDKFPISRPNLTFSTLTVSNMSPEDSSIYLCSVEDWSQLPGFYGYTFGSGTRLTVV.

The chain couples TRBV29-1 to TRBJ2-2; TRBD1 matches at 7 bases. The V and J ends lost 7 bases and 1 base, in that order; junction bases with no gene match: 3. Germline CDR1 reads SQVTM; CDR2 reads ANQGSEA. The CDR3 runs 13 residues. CDR3 bases: TGCAGCGCCGGGACAGAGAACACCGGGGAGCTGTTTTTT. It translates to CSAGTENTGELFF.